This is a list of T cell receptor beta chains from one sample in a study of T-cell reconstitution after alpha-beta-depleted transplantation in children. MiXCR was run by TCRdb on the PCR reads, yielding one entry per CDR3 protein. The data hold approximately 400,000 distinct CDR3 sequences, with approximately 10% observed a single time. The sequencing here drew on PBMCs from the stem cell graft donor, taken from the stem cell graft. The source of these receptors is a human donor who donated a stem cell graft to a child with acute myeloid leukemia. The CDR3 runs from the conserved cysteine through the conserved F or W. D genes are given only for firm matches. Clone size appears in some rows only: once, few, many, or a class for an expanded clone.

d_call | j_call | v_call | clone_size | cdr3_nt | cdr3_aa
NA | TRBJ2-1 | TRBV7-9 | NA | TGTGCCAGCAGCCAGGGGCACAATGAGCAGTTCTTC | CASSQGHNEQFF
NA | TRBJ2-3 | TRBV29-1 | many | TGCAGCGTTGATGGGGCAGGGGCAGATACGCAGTATTTT | CSVDGAGADTQYF
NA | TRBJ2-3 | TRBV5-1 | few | TGCGCCAGCAGCTCGACTCTCCCGGCCACAGATACGCAGTATTTT | CASSSTLPATDTQYF
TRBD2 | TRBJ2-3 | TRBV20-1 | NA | TGCAGTGCACAGCGGGGTGACACAGATACGCAGTATTTT | CSAQRGDTDTQYF
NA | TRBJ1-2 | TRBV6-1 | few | TGTGCCAGCAGTGACGGGGAGGCAGACTATGGCTACACCTTC | CASSDGEADYGYTF
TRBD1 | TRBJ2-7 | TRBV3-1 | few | TGTGCCAGCAGCCAAGATAGGGGACAGGGTTACGAGCAGTACTTC | CASSQDRGQGYEQYF
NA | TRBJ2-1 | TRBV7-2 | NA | TGTGCCAGCAGCCGGGACACTAGCGCGGCCTACAATGAGCAGTTCTTC | CASSRDTSAAYNEQFF
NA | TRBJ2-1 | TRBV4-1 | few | TGCGCCAGCAGCGAAGAAGGGTGGGAAGGGCCCGATGAGCAGTTCTTC | CASSEEGWEGPDEQFF
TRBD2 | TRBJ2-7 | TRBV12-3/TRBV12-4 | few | TGTGCCAGCAGTTTCAGGGCGGGAGACTACGAGCAGTACTTC | CASSFRAGDYEQYF
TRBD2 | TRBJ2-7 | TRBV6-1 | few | TGTGCCAGCAGTGAAGGTCCGGGACTAGCGGGATATGAGCAGTACTTC | CASSEGPGLAGYEQYF
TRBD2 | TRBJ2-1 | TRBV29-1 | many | TGCAGCGTCCGTCGGCTCGGGCTAGCGGGGGCTAGCTCCTACAATGAGCAGTTCTTC | CSVRRLGLAGASSYNEQFF
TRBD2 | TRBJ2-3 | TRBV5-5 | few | TGTGCCAGCAGTCAGGGAGGGGATACGCAGTATTTT | CASSQGGDTQYF
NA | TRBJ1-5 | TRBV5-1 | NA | TGCGCCAGCAGCTTGGAGACGGAACTAGGACAGCCCCAGCATTTT | CASSLETELGQPQHF
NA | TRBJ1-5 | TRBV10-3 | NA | TGTGCCATCAGTGAGTCAGGTGGGAAGCTCAATCAGCCCCAGCATTTT | CAISESGGKLNQPQHF
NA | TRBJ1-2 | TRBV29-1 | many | TGCAGCGTTAACAGGGAAGACTACACCTTC | CSVNREDYTF
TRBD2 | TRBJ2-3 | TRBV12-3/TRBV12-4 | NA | TGTGCCAGCAGTTCTAGCGGTCTCACAGATACGCAGTATTTT | CASSSSGLTDTQYF
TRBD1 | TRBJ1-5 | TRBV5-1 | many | TGCGCCAGCAGTTACTCCGGGACAGGGAATCAGCCCCAGCATTTT | CASSYSGTGNQPQHF
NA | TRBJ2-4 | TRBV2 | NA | TGTGCCAGCAGGCGGACAGTAGCCAAAAACATTCAGTACTTC | CASRRTVAKNIQYF
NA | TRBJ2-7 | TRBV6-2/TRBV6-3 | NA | TGTGCCAGCAGTTACTCGACCGTCGGCTACACGACCTACGAGCAGTACTTC | CASSYSTVGYTTYEQYF
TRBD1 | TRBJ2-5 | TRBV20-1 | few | TGCAGTGCCCACGCCTGGACAGGGGATCCAGAGACCCAGTACTTC | CSAHAWTGDPETQYF
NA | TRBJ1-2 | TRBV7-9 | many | TGTGCCAGCAGCTCGGCCGGGACGGCTAACTATGGCTACACCTTC | CASSSAGTANYGYTF
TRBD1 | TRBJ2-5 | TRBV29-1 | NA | TGCAGCGTTGGGGGGCCGACAGGGGGAGGGGAGACCCAGTACTTC | CSVGGPTGGGETQYF
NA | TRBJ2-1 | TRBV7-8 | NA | TGTGCCAGCAGCTCCCAGAACAATGAGCAGTTCTTC | CASSSQNNEQFF
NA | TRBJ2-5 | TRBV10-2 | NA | TGCGCCAGCAGTGAGGGGATAACCCAGTACCAAGAGACCCAGTACTTC | CASSEGITQYQETQYF
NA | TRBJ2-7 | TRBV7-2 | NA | TGTGCCAGCAGCCAAGATAGCGGCTCCTCCAAGCAGTACTTC | CASSQDSGSSKQYF
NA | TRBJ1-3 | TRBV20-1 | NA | TGCAGTGCCCAGGGTTCTGGAAACACCATATATTTT | CSAQGSGNTIYF
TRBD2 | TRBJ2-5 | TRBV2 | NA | TGTGCCATCAGCCGGGGGGGACCGTCCCAAAGCGTAGAGACCCAGTACTTC | CAISRGGPSQSVETQYF
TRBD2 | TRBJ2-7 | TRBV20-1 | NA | TGCAGTGCTAGATCGGGACTAGCGGGAGGTGGGAGCGAGCAGTACTTC | CSARSGLAGGGSEQYF
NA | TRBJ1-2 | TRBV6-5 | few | TGTGCCAGCCGAGGGGGACGGAATTATGGCTACACCTTC | CASRGGRNYGYTF
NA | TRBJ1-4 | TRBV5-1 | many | TGCGCCAGCAGCTTCGACAGTACTAATGAAAAACTGTTTTTT | CASSFDSTNEKLFF
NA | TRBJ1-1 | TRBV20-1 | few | TGCAGTGCTAGATCGGGACATTTGAACACTGAAGCTTTCTTT | CSARSGHLNTEAFF
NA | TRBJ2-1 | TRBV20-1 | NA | TGCAGTGCCCCACTCCCCTACTACAATGAGCAGTTCTTC | CSAPLPYYNEQFF
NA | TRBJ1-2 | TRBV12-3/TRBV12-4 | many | TGTGCCAGCAGTTTCCGGGGAAACTATGGCTACACCTTC | CASSFRGNYGYTF
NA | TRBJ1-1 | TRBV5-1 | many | TGCGCCAGCAGCCCGGGGGGGCAACCCGAAGCTTTCTTT | CASSPGGQPEAFF
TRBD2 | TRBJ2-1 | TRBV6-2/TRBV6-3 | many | TGTGCCAGCAGTTACTCGCCACCTAGCGGGATGTACAATGAGCAGTTCTTC | CASSYSPPSGMYNEQFF
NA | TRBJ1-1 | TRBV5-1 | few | TGCGCCAGCAACCCGGGCAAGAACACTGAAGCTTTCTTT | CASNPGKNTEAFF
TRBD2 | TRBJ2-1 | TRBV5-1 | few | TGCGCCAGCAGCTTGGTAGTAGCGGGAGTGAATGAGCAGTTCTTC | CASSLVVAGVNEQFF
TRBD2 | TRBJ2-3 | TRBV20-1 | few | TGCAGTGCAACTACCCTCTCAGCGGGGCAGGGAGATACGCAGTATTTT | CSATTLSAGQGDTQYF
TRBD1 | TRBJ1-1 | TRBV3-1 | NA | TGTGCCAGCAGCCTCATCGGACAGGGGCGGACCGAAGCTTTCTTT | CASSLIGQGRTEAFF
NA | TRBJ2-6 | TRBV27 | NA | TGTGCCAGCAGTCCCCCCACGGCCTCTGGGGCCAACGTCCTGACTTTC | CASSPPTASGANVLTF
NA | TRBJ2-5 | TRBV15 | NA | TGTGCCACCAGCAGACCCGGACTGCCGGGAGAGACCCAGTACTTC | CATSRPGLPGETQYF
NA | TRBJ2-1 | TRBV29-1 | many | TGCAGCGCTCGAGTGGGGCGGGGCGAGCAGTTCTTC | CSARVGRGEQFF
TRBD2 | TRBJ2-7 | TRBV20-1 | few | TGCAGTGCTAATAAAGCGGGAGGGCCTGGCGAGCAGTACTTC | CSANKAGGPGEQYF